Below are 18 T cell receptor beta chains sequenced from a single sample in a study of T cells after posttransplantation cyclophosphamide (dated by TCRdb to 2016 to 2017). What this sample's treatment or condition label stands for: high-dose cyclophosphamide on days +3 and +4 as single-agent GVHD prophylaxis. PTCy patients received busulfan and fludarabine conditioning, a related or unrelated marrow graft, and cyclophosphamide on days +3 and +4. Libraries came from the immunoSEQ multiplex PCR assay. Held by TCRdb, this immuneACCESS table contains in-frame sequences only and omits some clones. Under half of the omission traces to an unresolved V gene where checked; the cause of the rest is unknown. Here the sample has about 43,000 clones; 90% occur a single time. Less than 2.5% of the sample comes from the top ten. The sequencing here drew on PBMCs, taken about 60 days after allogeneic stem cell transplant with posttransplant cyclophosphamide. Receptors originate from a male patient aged 60 to 75 who received an allogeneic stem cell transplant from a related donor and was CMV-positive. After a transplant, some T cells may be of graft donor origin.

The gene calls are TRBV5-1 and TRBJ2-1; 9 bases align to TRBD1. The CDR3 is 17 amino acids. The V segment lost 3 bases and the J segment 8 bases; nucleotides outside the gene matches: 15. Per the germline V gene, CDR1 is SGHRS and CDR2 is YFSETQ. CDR3 DNA: TGCGCCAGCAGCTCCCTACCGGGACAGGGACATCCGGATGAGCAGTTCTTC. Its translation is CASSSLPGQGHPDEQFF.

V and J are TRBV7-9 and TRBJ1-5, with 7 bases matching TRBD1. CDR1 and CDR2 (germline): SEHNR, FQNEAQ (reference sequence). V lost 5 bases and J lost 3; bases outside the gene matches: 4. This CDR3 has 14 residues. CDR3 sequence (DNA): TGTGCCAGCAGCCGGGACAGCCCCAATCAGCCCCAGCATTTT. It codes for CASSRDSPNQPQHF.

The chain uses TRBV9 and TRBJ1-3, with 8 bases identical to TRBD1. The CDR3 has 14 residues. Germline V gives CDR1 SGDLS, CDR2 YYNGEE. V shed 0 bases and J 10 bases; nucleotides not matched to a gene: 6. CDR3 coding DNA: TGTGCCAGCAGCGTAGATCGCGACAGGGGAACCATATATTTT. It translates to CASSVDRDRGTIYF.

This clone was observed once. The chain links TRBV5-1 to TRBJ2-2, with D hard to call. Germline V lookup: CDR1 SGHRS, CDR2 YFSETQ. The length of the CDR3 is 15 residues. Trimming stripped 3 bases from V and 2 bases from J, with 11 bases between. CDR3 sequence reads: CASSSGMPNTGELFF. CDR3 nucleotide sequence: TGCGCCAGCAGCTCAGGCATGCCAAACACCGGGGAGCTGTTTTTT.

The chain has TRBV5-1 and TRBJ2-2; 12 bases align to TRBD2. The CDR3 contains 15 residues. Losses at the gene ends were 1 base for V and 6 bases for J; bases not matched to a gene: 1. Germline V gene lookup returns CDR1 SGHRS and CDR2 YFSETQ. The CDR3 loop reads CASSLLAGGPGELFF. The CDR3 DNA reads as TGCGCCAGCAGCTTGCTAGCGGGGGGGCCCGGGGAGCTGTTTTTT.

This clone was observed once. This chain links TRBV19 with TRBJ1-1, with D perhaps TRBD1 (5 bases). CDR3 length: 13 residues. Germline lookup yields CDR1 LNHDA and CDR2 SQIVND (reference sequence). Trimming left V 8 bases short and J 4 bases short, with 14 bases between. CDR3 region: CASQYNRGTEAFF. The CDR3 region has the DNA TGTGCCAGTCAATACAATAGGGGCACTGAAGCTTTCTTT.

The J gene is TRBJ1-2, the V gene TRBV2, with D uncertain. Trimming left V 3 bases short and J 2 bases short, with 7 bases between. The CDR3 runs to 13 residues. The germline V gene encodes CDR1 SNHLY and CDR2 FYNNEI. The CDR3 loop reads CASSDRENYGYTF. CDR3 nucleotide sequence: TGTGCCAGCAGTGACCGGGAGAACTATGGCTACACCTTC.

The CDR3 DNA follows: TGTGCCAGCAGTTACTCTCCGACAGGGTCCTACGAGCAGTACTTC. It translates to CASSYSPTGSYEQYF. The chain has TRBV6-5 and TRBJ2-7; 7 bases are a match to TRBD1. Germline V CDR1 and CDR2: MNHEY, SVGAGI. V was pared by 0 bases and J by 1 base, with 3 bases of the junction left unmatched. The CDR3 length is 15 residues.

The chain uses TRBV11-2 and TRBJ1-1; 7 bases fit TRBD1. The CDR3 contains 11 residues. Germline assignment: CDR1 SGHAT and CDR2 FQNNGV. V dropped 5 bases and J dropped 11; count of bases not matched to a gene: 5. DNA of the CDR3: TGTGCCAGCAGCGCCCGACAGGGCGCTTTCTTT. This encodes CASSARQGAFF.

This chain joins TRBV5-1 and TRBJ1-4; TRBD1 matches 7 bases. The CDR3 is made up of 16 amino acids. Germline V gene data show CDR1 as SGHRS and CDR2 as YFSETQ. V shed 4 bases, J shed 2 bases, and the junction held 8 bases outside the gene matches. For the CDR3, the DNA is TGCGCCAGCAGCCGAATCCCGACAGGGACTAATGAAAAACTGTTTTTT. Translation gives CASSRIPTGTNEKLFF.

The chain links TRBV19 to TRBJ1-5; tentative D call: TRBD1 (5 bases). Per germline, CDR1 LNHDA and CDR2 SQIVND (reference sequence). V gave up 6 bases and J gave up 1 base, with 16 bases separating them. CDR3 length: 16 residues. The CDR3, as DNA: TGTGCCAGTAGGGGGTTGGGGGGAGAGAGCAATCAGCCCCAGCATTTT. Encoded protein: CASRGLGGESNQPQHF.

The genes are TRBV6-4 and TRBJ2-3, with D possibly TRBD2 on 6 matching bases. Trimming pared 2 bases from V and 1 base from J, leaving 7 bases between. The length of the CDR3 is 14 residues. CDR1 and CDR2 from the germline V gene are MRHNA and SNTAGT. The CDR3 spells CASSDGTGTDTQYF. In nucleotides, the CDR3 is TGTGCCAGCAGTGACGGGACTGGCACAGATACGCAGTATTTT.

The chain is built from TRBV7-2 and TRBJ1-1; no clear D gene. Trimming left V 5 bases short and J 4 bases short, with 20 bases between. Germline loops: CDR1 SGHTA, CDR2 FQGNSA. This CDR3 is 16 amino acids long. CDR3 nucleotide sequence: TGTGCCAGCAGCCGCCACCCTCCGGGTCGTAGCACTGAAGCTTTCTTT. It specifies CASSRHPPGRSTEAFF.

The rearrangement uses TRBV19 and TRBJ1-1, with a possible D match to TRBD1 (5 bases). Between the trimmed V and J ends, which lost 3 bases and 1 base, there was a span of 9 bases. Germline CDR1 is LNHDA and CDR2 is SQIVND (reference sequence). The length of the CDR3 is 14 residues. CDR3 in DNA: TGTGCCAGTAGTATGGGCCAGGGGAACACTGAAGCTTTCTTT. Translating gives CASSMGQGNTEAFF.

The chain employs TRBV9 and TRBJ1-6; 7 bases fit TRBD1. V dropped 3 bases and J dropped 14; count of bases not matched to a gene: 8. This CDR3 region has 13 residues. Germline-derived CDR1 and CDR2 are SGDLS and YYNGEE. The CDR3 spells CASSAGTDASLHF. DNA for the CDR3: TGTGCCAGCAGCGCGGGGACAGACGCATCCCTCCACTTT.

This clone showed up just once. J is TRBJ2-5 and V is TRBV7-7; D possibly corresponds to TRBD1 (6 bases). Germline V gene data show CDR1 as SSHAT and CDR2 as FNYEAQ (reference sequence). Trimming shortened V by 0 bases and J by 2 bases, and 10 bases separated the two germline ends. The CDR3 totals 15 residues. In DNA form, the CDR3 reads TGTGCCAGCAGCTTAGCGGGACACCGGCAAGAGACCCAGTACTTC. Its protein product is CASSLAGHRQETQYF.

V and J are TRBV27 and TRBJ2-5; 9 nucleotides align to TRBD2. The CDR3 sequence is 15 residues long. Germline loops: CDR1 MNHEY, CDR2 SMNVEV (reference sequence). V trimming: 2 bases; J trimming: 5 bases; junction bases outside the gene matches: 6. The CDR3 DNA sequence: TGTGCCAGCAGTTTAGGGCGGGGGGGCTGGGAGACCCAGTACTTC. It codes for CASSLGRGGWETQYF.

V usage is TRBV19 and J usage is TRBJ1-1; D gene unclear. Trimming left V 2 bases short and J 3 bases short, with 13 bases between. The CDR3 contains 15 residues. The germline V gene has CDR1 LNHDA and CDR2 SQIVND (reference sequence). CDR3 sequence reads: CASSIRLRGDTEAFF. CDR3 sequence (DNA): TGTGCCAGTAGTATACGTCTCAGAGGCGACACTGAAGCTTTCTTT. Combining the CDR3 with reference TRBV19 and TRBJ1-1 gives the whole variable domain DGGITQSPKYLFRKEGQNVTLSCEQNLNHDAMYWYRQDPGQGLRLIYYSQIVNDFQKGDIAEGYSVSREKKESFPLTVTSAQKNPTAFYLCASSIRLRGDTEAFFGQGTRLTVV.